The TCR beta chain described here comes from a study of blood T cells in healthy people across ages. Primers used in a second PCR of roughly 7 to 12 cycles were a sample-barcoded 5' primer and a J-beta primer mix. One entry per CDR3 protein, called by TCRdb with MiXCR from the 5' RACE reads. There are about 570,000 distinct CDR3 sequences in the sample; 25% to 30% occur only once, and roughly 18% lies in the top ten. Germline V gene lookup returns CDR1 KGHSH and CDR2 LQKENI. CDR3 length: 18 amino acids. Trimming removed 2 bases from V and 6 bases from J, with 25 bases in between. In its sample, this clonotype was seen a few times.

The V gene is TRBV18, the J gene TRBJ1-1; the D is unclear. The source is a woman in her seventies in good health. Sequencing was carried out using blood. CDR3: CASSPGNWSRWNTAEAFF. In DNA, the CDR3 is TGTGCCAGCTCACCAGGCAATTGGAGTAGATGGAACACTGCTGAAGCTTTCTTT.